This T cell receptor beta chain was observed in a study of blood T cell repertoires in COVID-19. Overall study context: Acute-phase and convalescent COVID-19 samples originated in the United States, Italy and Spain. In each case, the material was cDNA or gDNA derived from T cells, B-cell-depleted T cells, or PBMCs.

The CDR3 spans 14 residues. The germline CDR1 and CDR2 sequences are SGHTA and FQGNSA. The ends lost 5 bases at V and 5 bases at J; junction bases unmatched: 9. In the source study's methods: Estimation of nucleated cell counts relied on the amplification of reference gene primers. TCRdb's copy holds only in-frame clones and misses some; the assay was immunoSEQ multiplex PCR. From that table come the V and J calls and clone size; the DNA was used to work out D and trimming. The sample holds some 140,000 clones, 70% to 85% seen once. The sequenced material came from peripheral blood. The chain couples TRBV7-2 to TRBJ2-7; 7 positions agree with TRBD1. This TCR came from a man aged 55 to 70 with acute or convalescent COVID-19. The CDR3 sequence: CASSRRQGRNEQYF. Here the CDR3 DNA reads TGTGCCAGCAGCCGTAGACAGGGAAGGAACGAGCAGTACTTC. Using reference TRBV7-2 and TRBJ2-7 for the parts outside the CDR3, the full variable domain is GAGVSQSPSNKVTEKGKDVELRCDPISGHTALYWYRQSLGQGLEFLIYFQGNSAPDKSGLPSDRFSAERTGGSVSTLTIQRTQQEDSAVYLCASSRRQGRNEQYFGPGTRLTVT.